The 8 T cell receptor beta chains below come from one sample, sequenced in a study of beta chain features in type 1 diabetes. Findings and limits, study-wide: Within each of all four CD4+ subsets, Type 1 diabetes patients had TCRB CDR3s that were moderately but significantly shorter.

Every isolated RNA sample was fully reverse transcribed, so sequencing captured expressed TCRB transcripts. Data came from immunoSEQ multiplex PCR; TCRdb stores just in-frame clones and leaves some out. The table lists 95,000 to 150,000 clones, roughly 15% of them singletons, with 2% to 2.5% in the top ten. Antigens of these TCRs are unknown. The sample was central memory CD4+ T cells from blood. Receptors originate from a man aged 25-40 years with type 1 diabetes.

This chain joins TRBV10-3 and TRBJ2-7; 7 nucleotides agree with TRBD1. The CDR3 covers 12 residues. Trimming at V came to 11 bases and at J to 3 bases, leaving 7 bases not matched to a gene. Germline CDR1 is ENHRY and CDR2 is SYGVKD. In DNA, the CDR3 is TGTGCCTCCCGAAGACAGGGCTACGAGCAGTACTTC. Its translation: CASRRQGYEQYF.

This chain joins TRBV9 and TRBJ2-1; tentatively, D is TRBD1 (5 bases). V was trimmed by 0 bases and J by 8 bases, leaving 12 bases between them. Per the germline V gene, CDR1 is SGDLS and CDR2 is YYNGEE. This CDR3 has 14 residues. In nucleotides, the CDR3 is TGTGCCAGCAGCGTAGCGTCCAGGGTTGATGAGCAGTTCTTC. Its translation is CASSVASRVDEQFF. Full variable domain (outside the CDR3, taken from reference TRBV9 and TRBJ2-1): DSGVTQTPKHLITATGQRVTLRCSPRSGDLSVYWYQQSLDQGLQFLIQYYNGEERAKGNILERFSAQQFPDLHSELNLSSLELGDSALYFCASSVASRVDEQFFGPGTRLTVL.

This chain links TRBV5-1 with TRBJ2-1, with TRBD2 identical over 7 bases. The length of the CDR3 is 15 residues. V trimming: 4 bases; J trimming: 5 bases; junction bases outside the gene matches: 9. Germline V gene data show CDR1 as SGHRS and CDR2 as YFSETQ. The CDR3 reads CASSLVPGGHNEQFF. DNA for the CDR3: TGCGCCAGCAGCCTGGTCCCGGGGGGTCACAATGAGCAGTTCTTC.

CDR3 residues: CASSRGDRGNIQYF. CDR3 bases: TGTGCCAGCAGCCGTGGGGACAGGGGAAACATTCAGTACTTC. The chain links TRBV7-6 to TRBJ2-4; 10 nucleotides match TRBD1. The CDR3 is made up of 14 amino acids. Germline loops: CDR1 SGHVS, CDR2 FNYEAQ. The V and J ends lost 5 bases and 6 bases, in that order; junction bases with no gene match: 4.

This clone was seen more than once but under ten times. The chain couples TRBV30 to TRBJ1-3; D remains ambiguous. The CDR3 has 17 residues. Germline-derived CDR1 and CDR2 are GTSNPN and SVGIG (reference sequence). V was cut by 0 bases and J by 0 bases, with 15 bases left in between. For the CDR3, the DNA is TGTGCCTGGAGTGTAGTGGCAGCGCTGAGCTCTGGAAACACCATATATTTT. Protein sequence: CAWSVVAALSSGNTIYF.

This clone was detected a few times. The chain links TRBV15 to TRBJ1-1; 7 bases are a match to TRBD1. Germline values: CDR1 LNHNV, CDR2 YYDKDF (reference sequence). The CDR3 has 13 residues. V shed 3 bases, J shed 7 bases, and the junction held 5 bases outside the gene matches. The CDR3 here is CATSRAHRGEAFF. The CDR3 DNA follows: TGTGCCACCAGCAGGGCTCACAGGGGTGAAGCTTTCTTT. Full variable domain (outside the CDR3, taken from reference TRBV15 and TRBJ1-1): DAMVIQNPRYQVTQFGKPVTLSCSQTLNHNVMYWYQQKSSQAPKLLFHYYDKDFNNEADTPDNFQSRRPNTSFCFLDIRSPGLGDTAMYLCATSRAHRGEAFFGQGTRLTVV.

The gene calls are TRBV9 and TRBJ2-1; 9 bases line up with TRBD2. The CDR3 loop spans 16 amino acids. With V trimmed by 4 bases and J by 6 bases, 11 bases remained unmatched. The germline gives CDR1 SGDLS, CDR2 YYNGEE. The CDR3 bases are TGTGCCAGCAGCATCTTAGCGGGAGACCACGCCAATGAGCAGTTCTTC. Translating it yields CASSILAGDHANEQFF.

V and J are TRBV19 and TRBJ2-3, with no clear D. CDR1 is LNHDA, CDR2 SQIVND, per germline (reference sequence). V was pared by 3 bases and J by 2 bases, with 6 bases between. This CDR3 region has 13 residues. CDR3 amino acids: CASSIRFTDTQYF. The DNA for the CDR3 is TGTGCCAGTAGTATTCGTTTCACAGATACGCAGTATTTT.